The sequence of this T cell receptor (beta chain) was determined in a study of post-analysis software for immune sequencing data (dated by TCRdb to between 2014 and 2017). About the investigation overall: The recorded disease courses included relapsing-remitting, secondary progressive and progressive-relapsing multiple sclerosis, and some patients had no subtype annotation. Patient repertoires were compared against around twelve previously published healthy control repertoires from donors aged roughly 6 to 26 years. A subset of samples was prepared in parallel using single-end sample barcoding, then pooled and co-amplified after Illumina adapter ligation.

The library was generated by PCR. The instrument given in TCRdb is Illumina HiSeq 2500. Unique molecular identifiers were incorporated into TCR beta cDNA libraries to reduce PCR and sequencing biases. Per 1 to 10 million input T cells, 500,000 or so cDNA molecules were obtained, such that each molecule approximated one T cell. The same protocol used for the earlier healthy control dataset was applied to prepare and sequence the patient libraries. Samples belonging to the same batch were prepared together, multiplexed and sequenced on a shared HiSeq lane. Under the source paper's analysis protocol: Raw barcoded reads were processed with MIGEC, and single-read molecular identifier groups were discarded before consensus assembly and CDR3 extraction. Clonotype tables were post-analysed with VDJtools, normalizing diversity by down-sampling all datasets to the smallest sample size. To correct batch-related cross-sample contamination, repertoire overlap clustering matched CDR3 amino acid sequences but not nucleotide sequences. TCRdb handled the public reads itself, with Q25 trimming in fastp and clone calling in MiXCR, and kept productive beta chains. Identical CDR3 protein sequences are pooled into one entry, listed with their most common genes and DNA. For this entry, the V and J calls and clone size follow TCRdb and not the study's own pipeline. In this sample the table shows roughly 580,000 distinct CDR3 sequences, 44% of which occur a single time. The top ten constitute 1.5% to 2% of the sample.

To demonstrate the VDJtools post-analysis software, TCR beta repertoires were profiled from the peripheral blood of roughly 12 young patients with multiple sclerosis. The multiple sclerosis patients were children and adolescents between roughly 6 and 17 years of age. The investigation overall reported the following: Roughly 5 TRBV segments, including TRBV5-6, TRBV5-1 and TRBV20-1, were significantly more frequent in patients than controls. Multiple sclerosis patients had significantly lower normalized Chao1 diversity than controls, a result that suggests substantial peripheral T-cell clonal expansion. The control group was slightly older than the multiple sclerosis patient group. When samples were clustered directly using the F measure, samples prepared in the same batch co-clustered strongly, which prompted a batch-effect correction.

For this clonotype: Its antigen is not yet known. No clone much larger than this one lies a single base away; base qualities are absent.

Unmatched junction bases come to 0, with V trimmed by 0 bases and J by 4 bases. Looking up the germline V gene yields CDR1 MRHNA and CDR2 SNTAGT. The CDR3 contains 15 residues, cysteine and phenylalanine counted. CDR3 DNA only is kept here, 45 bases in frame from base 1. The TCR comes from a girl under 18 with multiple sclerosis. The V and J segments used are TRBV6-4 and TRBJ2-2; 9 bases in between match TRBD2. Sequencing input: blood. The DNA reads as follows: TGTGCCAGCAGTGACTCTAGCGGGAGCACCGGGGAGCTGTTTTTT. Its coded protein is CASSDSSGSTGELFF.